Listed below are T cell receptor beta chains from one sample, sequenced in a study of radiation and T cells in renal cell carcinoma. Clones were read by immunoSEQ multiplex PCR, and TCRdb kept only the in-frame ones, dropping some. The table shows roughly 92,000 clones, with about 79% occurring only once. The sample here was blood, taken from a patient whose treatment included radiotherapy and nephrectomy. These TCRs come from a man aged 55 to 70 with renal cell carcinoma. CDR3s include the opening cysteine and the closing phenylalanine or tryptophan. The order of the fields is CDR3 length, V gene, CDR3 protein.

12 | TRBV9 | CASSDGDQPQHF
15 | TRBV28 | CASSSDGLSTDTQYF
16 | TRBV28 | CASRLTDRVADQPQHF
14 | TRBV28 | CASSPGEWSNEQFF
17 | TRBV4-3 | CASSQDVRQGLAYEQYF
15 | TRBV5-1 | CASSSLSAGDNEQFF
15 | TRBV28 | CASSPSGQGSYEQYF
13 | TRBV6-5 | CASSYTINSPLHF
11 | TRBV5-1 | CASSLSHTQYF
13 | TRBV29-1 | CSVEAGAGYEQYF
14 | TRBV28 | CASSLWDRGETQYF
14 | TRBV5-4 | CASGSGAEEETQYF
13 | TRBV5-6 | CASSLGRSGIEGF
14 | TRBV5-4 | CASNAGGPSGELFF